The 23 T cell receptor beta chains presented below share a single source sample, sequenced in a study of blood T cells in healthy people across ages (dated by TCRdb to the mid-2010s). Library generation was performed with 5' RACE. The second PCR ran for about 6 to 12 cycles and used a J-beta primer mix along with a sample-barcoded 5' primer. TCRdb trimmed the raw reads at Q25, called clones with MiXCR and kept productive beta chains. Each entry is one CDR3 protein sequence, shown with its most common DNA and genes. A total of fewer than 2 million distinct CDR3 sequences appear in this sample, about 39% of them only once. The top ten clones comprise about 23% of the sample. The sample taken for sequencing was blood. The source is a human donor in good health.

V is TRBV6-5 and J is TRBJ2-3; D possibly corresponds to TRBD2 (5 bases). V lost 6 bases, J lost 0 bases, and 16 bases lay in between. The CDR3 contains 16 residues. CDR1 and CDR2 from the germline V gene are MNHEY and SVGAGI. The CDR3 loop reads CASSRLGVRSTDTQYF. In DNA form, the CDR3 reads TGTGCCAGCAGCCGTCTCGGGGTGCGGAGCACAGATACGCAGTATTTT.

This clonotype was seen more than once but under ten times. The V gene is TRBV28, the J gene TRBJ1-2, with D perhaps matching TRBD1 (6 bases). Trimming cost V 2 bases and J 5 bases, with 12 bases left between them. The CDR3 is 14 amino acids. The germline V gene encodes CDR1 MDHEN and CDR2 SYDVKM. The chain's CDR3 is CASSLLDRSYGYTF. DNA for the CDR3: TGTGCCAGCAGTTTACTGGACAGAAGTTATGGCTACACCTTC.

This clonotype was seen a handful of times. The chain is built from TRBV24-1 and TRBJ2-1; 8 bases fit TRBD2. Looked up from germline, CDR1 is KGHDR and CDR2 is SFDVKD. The ends lost 6 bases at V and 7 bases at J; junction bases unmatched: 1. The CDR3 is 12 residues long. The CDR3 nucleotides read TGTGCCACCAGTAGCGGGGGAAATGAGCAGTTCTTC. It translates to CATSSGGNEQFF.

This clonotype has a count of ten or more. The chain recombines TRBV5-5 with TRBJ2-5; D may be TRBD1 or TRBD2 (5 bases each). The V gene's germline CDR1 is SGHKS and CDR2 YYEKEE (reference sequence). The CDR3 contains 13 residues. V was clipped by 3 bases and J by 5 bases, with 11 bases between them. The CDR3 nucleotides are TGTGCCAGCAGCTCCCTTGGGGGTGAGACCCAGTACTTC. Translated, it gives CASSSLGGETQYF.

V and J are TRBV20-1 and TRBJ1-4, with D hard to call. Trimming took off 0 bases at V and 7 bases at J, with 18 bases between the two ends. Germline assignment: CDR1 DFQATT and CDR2 SNEGSKA (reference sequence). The CDR3 loop spans 16 amino acids. For the CDR3, the DNA is TGCAGTGCTAGAGATCTAAGGATAGAGTACGGTGAAAAACTGTTTTTT. The encoded protein is CSARDLRIEYGEKLFF.

In its sample, this clonotype was seen a few times. The chain recombines TRBV9 with TRBJ2-3; 7 positions agree with TRBD1. The germline V gene has CDR1 SGDLS and CDR2 YYNGEE. J lost 4 bases, V lost 3 bases, and 5 bases had no gene match. The CDR3 covers 14 residues. The CDR3, as DNA: TGTGCCAGCAGCGCACAGGGGTTTGCAGATACGCAGTATTTT. It translates to CASSAQGFADTQYF.

This clonotype was recorded many times. This chain connects TRBV6-6 to TRBJ1-2; TRBD1 might be the D (6 bases). V was pared by 6 bases and J by 7 bases, with 12 bases between. This CDR3 spans 12 amino acids. Germline-derived CDR1 and CDR2 are MNHNY and SVGAGI (reference sequence). This CDR3 is CASSQQGIGYTF. The CDR3 DNA sequence: TGTGCCAGCAGCCAACAGGGTATTGGCTACACCTTC.

This clonotype was seen more than once but under ten times. V usage is TRBV9 and J usage is TRBJ2-4, with 8 bases fitting TRBD2. The J call is doubtful: the DNA matches TRBJ2-7 better. The length of the CDR3 is 14 residues. Per germline, CDR1 SGDLS and CDR2 YYNGEE. The CDR3 here is CASSARGGQYEQYF. CDR3 DNA sequence: TGTGCCAGCAGCGCACGGGGGGGCCAGTACGAGCAGTACTTC.

V and J are TRBV28 and TRBJ2-5; possibly TRBD1 or TRBD2 for D (5 bases each). CDR1 MDHEN and CDR2 SYDVKM come from the germline V gene. The CDR3 loop spans 14 amino acids. V dropped 8 bases and J dropped 2 bases, with 15 bases sitting between them. CDR3 sequence (DNA): TGTGCCAGCGTCAGACAGAGACTACAAGAGACCCAGTACTTC. Amino acid sequence: CASVRQRLQETQYF.

The rearrangement uses TRBV27 and TRBJ2-7; 10 nucleotides match TRBD2. The germline V gene has CDR1 MNHEY and CDR2 SMNVEV (reference sequence). J lost 3 bases, V lost 1 base, and 3 bases had no gene match. The CDR3 length is 15 residues. As DNA, the CDR3 is TGTGCCAGCAGTTTATACCTAGCGGGGGTCTACGAGCAGTACTTC. It yields the protein CASSLYLAGVYEQYF.

The CDR3 region is CASSSRALAGADTQYF. Here the CDR3 DNA reads TGTGCCAGCAGCTCCCGGGCCCTCGCTGGGGCAGATACGCAGTATTTT. V usage is TRBV9 and J usage is TRBJ2-3, with no clear D. Per germline, CDR1 SGDLS and CDR2 YYNGEE. V was cut by 4 bases and J by 4 bases, with 19 bases left in between. The CDR3 runs to 16 residues.

V is TRBV12-5 and J is TRBJ2-5; TRBD1 agrees at 7 bases. V lost 7 bases and J lost 3; bases outside the gene matches: 5. The CDR3 consists of 13 residues. Germline CDR1 and CDR2: LGHNT and FRNRAP. The DNA for the CDR3 is TGTGCTAGTGAAGGGGGCAGCGAAGAGACCCAGTACTTC. It is translated as CASEGGSEETQYF. The variable domain in full, completed from reference TRBV12-5 and TRBJ2-5, reads DARVTQTPRHKVTEMGQEVTMRCQPILGHNTVFWYRQTMMQGLELLAYFRNRAPLDDSGMPKDRFSAEMPDATLATLKIQPSEPRDSAVYFCASEGGSEETQYFGPGTRLLVL.

The J gene is TRBJ2-7, the V gene TRBV3-1, with a tentative D call TRBD1 (6 bases). Germline CDR1 reads LGHDT; CDR2 reads YNNKEL (reference sequence). The length of the CDR3 is 11 residues. Trimming took 11 bases from V and 4 from J, leaving 12 bases between them. The CDR3 loop is CAGTDSYEQYF. The CDR3 region has the DNA TGTGCCGGTACGGACAGTTACGAGCAGTACTTC.

This chain connects TRBV18 to TRBJ2-7, with 8 bases identical to TRBD1. CDR1 and CDR2 (germline): KGHSH, LQKENI. The CDR3 is made up of 16 amino acids. V lost 4 bases to trimming and J lost 0 bases; unmatched junction nucleotides: 8. The CDR3 nucleotides are TGTGCCAGCTCACTCGTCGGACAGGGAGCCTCCTACGAGCAGTACTTC. This gives the protein CASSLVGQGASYEQYF.

In its sample, this clonotype was seen a few times. This sequence joins TRBV20-1 and TRBJ1-6; D not resolved. Trimming took off 5 bases at V and 3 bases at J, with 11 bases between the two ends. The CDR3 is made up of 14 amino acids. Germline V lookup: CDR1 DFQATT, CDR2 SNEGSKA (reference sequence). The CDR3 spells CSAPRRGYNSPLHF. The CDR3 DNA reads TGCAGTGCTCCCCGGCGGGGCTATAATTCACCCCTCCACTTT.

The V call is TRBV5-1, the J call TRBJ2-1; 10 bases are a match to TRBD2. Germline-derived CDR1 and CDR2 are SGHRS and YFSETQ. This CDR3 has 14 amino acids. Trimming removed 7 bases from V and 5 bases from J; junction bases left unmatched: 6. The CDR3 sequence: CASSSGGLNNEQFF. The CDR3 DNA is TGCGCCAGCTCTAGCGGGGGCCTTAACAATGAGCAGTTCTTC.

This clonotype was counted only a few times. The chain has TRBV11-3 and TRBJ2-1, with D perhaps matching TRBD2 (7 bases). The germline V gene encodes CDR1 SGHNT and CDR2 YENEEA. This CDR3 is 15 amino acids long. V was pared by 1 base and J by 8 bases, with 15 bases between. This CDR3 is CASSLAGGQGYEQFF. CDR3 bases: TGTGCCAGCAGCTTAGCCGGGGGGCAGGGGTATGAGCAGTTCTTC.

The gene calls are TRBV7-6 and TRBJ2-6; D is possibly TRBD1 (5 bases). CDR1 is SGHVS, CDR2 FNYEAQ, per germline. This CDR3 comprises 16 residues. V dropped 1 base and J dropped 3 bases, with 10 bases sitting between them. The CDR3 reads CASSLEAGNGANVLTF. CDR3 DNA: TGTGCCAGCAGCTTAGAGGCAGGGAATGGGGCCAACGTCCTGACTTTC.

This clonotype has a handful of counts. The rearrangement links TRBV6-5 to TRBJ2-7; D is uncertain. This CDR3 comprises 14 residues. V was cut by 0 bases and J by 3 bases, with 9 bases left in between. Germline CDR1 MNHEY, CDR2 SVGAGI. The CDR3 DNA reads as TGTGCCAGCAGTTACTCGTCCGGATTCTACGAGCAGTACTTC. Translation gives CASSYSSGFYEQYF.

V is TRBV29-1 and J is TRBJ2-2; unclear D gene. The CDR3 length is 11 residues. The ends were cut back, 7 bases at V and 3 bases at J, with 6 bases in the middle. From germline, CDR1 is SQVTM and CDR2 ANQGSEA. The CDR3 here is CSARYTGELFF. The CDR3 coding sequence is TGCAGCGCCAGATACACCGGGGAGCTGTTTTTT.

The rearrangement uses TRBV29-1 and TRBJ1-2; a possible D gene is TRBD1 (5 bases). Germline CDR1 reads SQVTM; CDR2 reads ANQGSEA. This CDR3 spans 13 amino acids. V was trimmed by 7 bases and J by 0 bases, leaving 12 bases between them. The CDR3 coding sequence is TGCAGCGCCGGGACGGATACTAACTATGGCTACACCTTC. Amino acid sequence: CSAGTDTNYGYTF.

This clonotype was seen more than once but under ten times. This rearrangement joins TRBV29-1 to TRBJ1-2; no firm D call. Germline V gene sequence: CDR1 SQVTM, CDR2 ANQGSEA. The CDR3 sequence is 14 residues long. V lost 5 bases to trimming and J lost 2 bases, with 15 bases between them. The CDR3 sequence is CSVLSPGGNYGYTF. As DNA, the CDR3 is TGCAGCGTTCTTTCTCCCGGCGGAAACTATGGCTACACCTTC.

This sequence joins TRBV6-6 and TRBJ1-5; 7 bases agree with TRBD1. V was pared by 5 bases and J by 3 bases, with 10 bases of the junction left unmatched. The CDR3 spans 16 residues. Germline V gives CDR1 MNHNY, CDR2 SVGAGI (reference sequence). CDR3 region: CASSPRYDRVNQPQHF. CDR3 DNA: TGTGCCAGCAGTCCGCGATACGACAGGGTCAATCAGCCCCAGCATTTT.